The next 18 T cell receptor beta chains were all read from a single sample in a study of T cells in Graves' hyperthyroidism and ophthalmopathy. Template material for amplifying TCR beta CDR3 regions consisted of RNA transcripts. HTBI primers were the set used in a first-round RT-PCR of the TCR CDR3. TCRdb re-called the multiplex PCR reads through MiXCR, storing one row per CDR3 protein. The sample shows fewer than 400,000 distinct CDR3 sequences, 16% of them seen only once. The material sequenced was blood. The receptors come from a man aged 25 to 40 with Graves' hyperthyroidism.

The count of this clonotype is one. The V and J genes are TRBV11-2 and TRBJ2-5, with 13 bases aligning to TRBD2. The CDR3 contains 19 residues. V lost 7 bases to trimming and J lost 2 bases; unmatched junction nucleotides: 16. The germline V gene encodes CDR1 SGHAT and CDR2 FQNNGV. The CDR3: CASNPGTSGATKPQETQYF. CDR3 bases: TGTGCCAGCAACCCCGGGACTAGCGGGGCGACAAAACCTCAAGAGACCCAGTACTTC.

This clonotype was detected many times. V usage is TRBV2 and J usage is TRBJ2-1, with D possibly being TRBD2 (6 bases). Germline V gene sequence: CDR1 SNHLY, CDR2 FYNNEI. Trimming pared 7 bases from V and 4 bases from J, leaving 17 bases between. The CDR3 spans 15 residues. The CDR3 sequence: CASITDIAAYNEQFF. CDR3 bases: TGTGCCAGCATCACCGATATAGCGGCGTACAATGAGCAGTTCTTC. Full variable domain (remainder filled in from reference TRBV2 and TRBJ2-1): EPEVTQTPSHQVTQMGQEVILRCVPISNHLYFYWYRQILGQKVEFLVSFYNNEISEKSEIFDDQFSVERPDGSNFTLKIRSTKLEDSAMYFCASITDIAAYNEQFFGPGTRLTVL.

This clonotype was observed many times. V gene TRBV24-1 combines with J gene TRBJ2-1; D gene unclear. CDR1 KGHDR and CDR2 SFDVKD come from the germline V gene. V lost 4 bases and J 7 bases, leaving 7 bases between the germline ends. The CDR3 has 12 amino acids. The CDR3 region is CATSEETNEQFF. The CDR3, as DNA: TGTGCCACCAGTGAGGAGACGAATGAGCAGTTCTTC.

This chain joins TRBV6-1 and TRBJ2-3; D possibly corresponds to TRBD1 (6 bases). CDR3 length equals 14 residues. Germline V gene sequence: CDR1 MNHNS, CDR2 SASEGT. Trimming removed 6 bases from V and 5 bases from J, with 15 bases in between. As DNA, the CDR3 is TGTGCCAGCAGCTCCAACAGGGTTGGAGATACGCAGTATTTT. It codes for CASSSNRVGDTQYF.

V is TRBV19 and J is TRBJ1-4; the D is unclear. The V gene's germline CDR1 is LNHDA and CDR2 SQIVND (reference sequence). V lost 3 bases to trimming and J lost 11 bases, with 16 bases between them. This CDR3 comprises 14 residues. The CDR3 sequence: CASSIKPNLVKLFF. The CDR3 DNA is TGTGCCAGTAGTATTAAGCCCAACCTCGTCAAACTGTTTTTT.

The table lists this clonotype with many counts. CDR3 sequence: CATSDPRASGKETQYF. DNA for the CDR3: TGTGCCACCAGTGACCCCCGGGCCTCAGGCAAAGAGACCCAGTACTTC. V is TRBV24-1 and J is TRBJ2-5, with D uncertain. V lost 4 bases and J lost 3, with 17 bases in between. Germline V gene sequence: CDR1 KGHDR, CDR2 SFDVKD. This CDR3 has 16 residues.

The V gene is TRBV4-1, the J gene TRBJ2-2, with D perhaps matching TRBD1 (6 bases). Germline CDR1 reads MGHRA; CDR2 reads YSYEKL. This CDR3 comprises 14 residues. V was clipped by 0 bases and J by 13 bases, with 15 bases between them. The CDR3: CASSQEGANWPLFF. CDR3 DNA sequence: TGCGCCAGCAGCCAAGAGGGGGCAAATTGGCCGCTGTTTTTT.

This clonotype was picked up a small number of times. V and J are TRBV6-5 and TRBJ2-6; D might be TRBD2 (7 bases). Trimming took off 0 bases at V and 3 bases at J, with 15 bases between the two ends. The germline CDR1 and CDR2 sequences are MNHEY and SVGAGI. The CDR3 has 18 residues. DNA of the CDR3: TGTGCCAGCAGTTACTCCCCTCCGGGGGGCCTTGGGGCCAACGTCCTGACTTTC. Protein: CASSYSPPGGLGANVLTF.

This clonotype was observed a handful of times. The V and J genes are TRBV20-1 and TRBJ2-7; 13 nucleotides match TRBD2. CDR3 length: 15 residues. The germline gives CDR1 DFQATT, CDR2 SNEGSKA (reference sequence). After removal of 3 bases from V and 5 bases from J, the junction contained 7 bases not matched to a gene. The CDR3 DNA follows: TGCAGTGCTAGGGCTAGACTAGCGGGAGGCCACGAGCAGTACTTC. This gives the protein CSARARLAGGHEQYF.

The V and J genes are TRBV3-1 and TRBJ2-2; TRBD1 agrees at 7 bases. The CDR3 covers 14 residues. Germline trimming cut 6 bases from V and 9 bases from J; bases unmatched to any gene: 10. Per the germline V gene, CDR1 is LGHDT and CDR2 is YNNKEL (reference sequence). This chain's CDR3 is CASRFGQGERELFF. DNA for the CDR3: TGTGCCAGCAGGTTTGGCCAGGGGGAGAGGGAGCTGTTTTTT.

Notes on this clonotype: A much larger clone is a single base away; this may be a read error. This chain connects TRBV6-1 to TRBJ2-2; D is undetermined. CDR3 size: 12 residues. CDR1 is MNHNS and CDR2 is SASEGT in the germline V gene. The CDR3 here is CAGSPHPGELFF. In nucleotides, the CDR3 is TGTGCCGGCAGTCCCCACCCCGGGGAGCTGTTTTTT.

This clonotype was counted many times. The chain recombines TRBV24-1 with TRBJ2-2; 11 nucleotides line up with TRBD2. With V trimmed by 5 bases and J by 5 bases, 9 bases remained unmatched. Germline assignment: CDR1 KGHDR and CDR2 SFDVKD. The CDR3 length is 17 residues. The CDR3 spells CATSAGSGRGRTGELFF. CDR3 sequence (DNA): TGTGCCACCAGTGCCGGTAGCGGGAGGGGCCGAACCGGGGAGCTGTTTTTT.

The chain employs TRBV27 and TRBJ1-4, with D maybe TRBD1 (5 bases). The CDR3 is 15 amino acids. From germline, CDR1 is MNHEY and CDR2 SMNVEV (reference sequence). The V end was cut by 2 bases, the J end by 6 bases, with 13 bases between. The CDR3 region is CASSLKRGGYEKLFF. Written as DNA, the CDR3 is TGTGCCAGCAGTTTAAAACGTGGGGGGTATGAAAAACTGTTTTTT.

This clonotype occurred a few times. The chain employs TRBV20-1 and TRBJ2-3; D may be TRBD1 (5 bases). V lost 4 bases to trimming and J lost 6 bases, with 23 bases between them. The CDR3 loop spans 16 amino acids. Germline-derived CDR1 and CDR2 are DFQATT and SNEGSKA (reference sequence). In DNA, the CDR3 is TGCAGTGCTATTCGCTCAGGGTCGGACCGACGGGATACGCAGTATTTT. Its translation: CSAIRSGSDRRDTQYF.

This clonotype was recorded at least ten times. The rearrangement uses TRBV11-2 and TRBJ1-1; 7 nucleotides match TRBD1. The CDR3 totals 17 residues. Germline trimming cut 1 base from V and 5 bases from J; bases unmatched to any gene: 13. CDR1 and CDR2 (germline): SGHAT, FQNNGV. The CDR3 reads CASSLVLGGQAATEAFF. The CDR3 nucleotides are TGTGCCAGCAGCTTAGTTTTGGGTGGACAGGCAGCGACTGAAGCTTTCTTT.

This chain uses TRBV5-6 with TRBJ2-7, with 9 bases that match TRBD1. V dropped 3 bases and J dropped 5; count of bases not matched to a gene: 6. The V gene's germline CDR1 is SGHDT and CDR2 YYEEEE. The CDR3 contains 14 residues. CDR3: CASSSDRGGDEQYF. CDR3 bases: TGTGCCAGCAGCTCGGACAGGGGCGGAGACGAGCAGTACTTC.

This clonotype was counted between two and nine times. The V gene is TRBV11-2, the J gene TRBJ2-7; D is undetermined. This CDR3 has 15 residues. V lost 0 bases and J 2 bases, leaving 11 bases between the germline ends. Germline-derived CDR1 and CDR2 are SGHAT and FQNNGV. CDR3 loop: CASSLERLPAYEQYF. CDR3 nucleotide sequence: TGTGCCAGCAGCTTAGAGAGGCTTCCCGCCTACGAGCAGTACTTC.

This clonotype has at least ten counts. The V gene is TRBV2, the J gene TRBJ2-2; D not resolved. With 8 bases removed from V and 1 base from J, the gap between germline ends came to 5 bases. Germline CDR1 reads SNHLY; CDR2 reads FYNNEI. The CDR3 totals 12 residues. Written as DNA, the CDR3 is TGTGCCAGCGGGGAGAACACCGGGGAGCTGTTTTTT. This sequence encodes CASGENTGELFF.